This T cell receptor (beta chain) is drawn from a study of shared clonotypes between healthy human individuals (dated by TCRdb to the early 2020s). In terms of the full investigation: The cohort included three men and a couple of women between 18 and 49 years of age. Per donor, three plates each were used for CD4 naive and CD4 memory, two for CD8 naive, and one for CD8 memory. The study deeply sequenced blood TCR repertoires of several healthy adults to estimate repertoire size and the extent of clonotype sharing between individuals. To increase sequencing depth and limit assay-specific biases, TCR repertoire library preparation and sequencing were carried out by different laboratories using diverse techniques. Leukapheresis yielded between about 0.9 and 9 billion PBMCs per donor. Paper-wide results and their limitations: Even with the large sequencing depth, rarefaction of the sorted-subset datasets indicated that sequencing was incomplete. Naive subsets generally had larger estimated clonotype richness than memory subsets did. The small number of donors limited the genetic and exposure-history diversity represented. Sampling was restricted to blood, and TCR repertoires in tissue are likely to differ from TCR repertoires in blood. When a few donors were compared, the shared fraction of clonotypes was around 4.6% for naive CD4, more than 3% for naive CD8, 2.3% for memory CD4, and under 0.5% for memory CD8. Compared with non-shared clonotypes, the clonotypes found in all four sorted-subset donors had higher generation probabilities. Pairwise subsampling led to the expectation that sequencing depth would affect the degree of clonotype sharing among donors.

Concerning this clone itself: The target of this receptor is not known. The input lacks base qualities; no much larger clone sits a single base away.

Using the deep immunoSEQ assay, multiplex PCR amplified TCR CDR3 regions from genomic DNA. Genomic DNA extracted from each cell subset was distributed evenly over all wells of several immunoSEQ 96-well plates, and each plate served as one replicate. For sorted subsets, each replicate PCR was loaded with approximately 0.2 ug genomic DNA, equivalent to roughly 30,000 T cell genomes. Purified libraries were quantified with a Qubit 3.0 fluorometer, sized on a Bioanalyzer 2100, and re-quantified with the KAPA Library Quantification kit. Every immunoSEQ 96-well plate was sequenced on a separate single-read 150-cycle Illumina NextSeq 550 flow cell. Under the source paper's analysis protocol: Because the immunoSEQ output held only junctional sequences and lacked quality scores, the filtering could not match the filtering applied to full-length reads. To assign V/J genes and CDR3, sequences were annotated using PyIR, a Python wrapper for IgBLAST v1.9, with IMGT germline references. Reads with weak V/J assignments (E-value above 1e-6), missing CDR3, stop codons, out-of-frame junctions, or ambiguous translated residues were removed. V3J clonotypes were defined as sequences sharing the same inferred V gene, J gene, and CDR3 amino acid sequence. The percentage overlap between two repertoires was calculated by dividing the number of shared unique clonotypes by the size of the smaller repertoire. Repertoire richness was assessed with RTK rarefaction, the Chao1 estimator, and Recon v2.1 estimates of unobserved clonotypes. OLGA was used to compute generation probabilities for all TCRbeta clonotypes that the gDNA method yielded from several donors. TCRdb stores this immuneACCESS table with in-frame sequences only. Part of the clones is absent; in the studies checked, under half of the shortfall reflects unresolved V genes, and no reason is known for the rest. That table supplies the V and J calls and clone size; D and trimming were determined from the DNA. The sample contains about 1.9 million clones, roughly 95% of them found a single time. The leading ten clones occupy approximately 1.7% of the sample.

For the CD8 naive samples, CD45RO-negative cells were positively selected for CCR7, yielding a CD45RA+CCR7+ population from which TemRA cells were excluded. The donors were healthy, HIV-negative adults with no recently reported acute infections or vaccinations. All donors were Caucasian adults living in Nashville, Tennessee, USA. Blood was collected by leukapheresis, and PBMCs were isolated by Ficoll-Histopaque density gradient centrifugation and then cryopreserved in liquid nitrogen vapor phase. Purity and quantity of every magnetically sorted T cell population were checked by analytical flow cytometry. Genomic DNA was isolated from every sorted fraction and measured by UV absorbance on a Nanodrop 2000c. The CDR3 holds 16 amino acids from the cysteine to the phenylalanine. Only CDR3 DNA is held: 48 bases, read in frame from base 1. The germline V end is reduced by 4 bases and the J end by 5 bases; junction bases left unmatched: 9. Per the germline V gene, SGHAT is the CDR1 and FQNNGV is the CDR2.

This TCR was recovered from a man aged 18 to 35 in good health. Some clones in this sample may be carry-over from other donors' samples. Recombination joined TRBV11-2 with TRBJ2-7, and TRBD2 matches 12 of the central bases. The sample was naive CD8+ T cells from PBMCs. What the cell subset or site label conveys for this sample: CD45RA+CCR7+. This receptor has the CDR3 CASSYRRTSGIDEQYF. The base sequence is TGTGCCAGCAGCTACCGACGGACTAGCGGGATCGACGAGCAGTACTTC.